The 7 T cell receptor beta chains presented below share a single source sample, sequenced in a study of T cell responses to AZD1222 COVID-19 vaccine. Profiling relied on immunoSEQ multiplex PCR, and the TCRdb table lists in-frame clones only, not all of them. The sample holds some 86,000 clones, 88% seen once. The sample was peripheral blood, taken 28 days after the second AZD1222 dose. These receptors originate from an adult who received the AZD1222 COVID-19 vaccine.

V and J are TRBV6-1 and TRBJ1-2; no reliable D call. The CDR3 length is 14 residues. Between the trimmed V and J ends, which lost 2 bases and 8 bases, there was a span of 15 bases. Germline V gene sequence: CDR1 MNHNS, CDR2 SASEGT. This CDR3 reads CASSERERGKGYTF. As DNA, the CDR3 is TGTGCCAGCAGTGAACGGGAGAGAGGAAAAGGCTACACCTTC.

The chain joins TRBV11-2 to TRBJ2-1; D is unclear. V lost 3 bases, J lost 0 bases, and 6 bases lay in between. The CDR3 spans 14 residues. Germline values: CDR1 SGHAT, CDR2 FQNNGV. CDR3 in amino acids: CASSLDSSYNEQFF. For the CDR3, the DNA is TGTGCCAGCAGCTTGGATAGCTCCTACAATGAGCAGTTCTTC.

The DNA for the CDR3 is TGTGCCAGCAGTTACTTGCAGGAAAGCTCCTACAATGAGCAGTTCTTC. Protein product: CASSYLQESSYNEQFF. The rearrangement uses TRBV6-2 or TRBV6-3 and TRBJ2-1, with D unclear. This CDR3 spans 16 amino acids. Germline V lookup: CDR1 MNHEY, CDR2 SVGEGT. V was trimmed by 1 base and J by 0 bases, leaving 10 bases between them.

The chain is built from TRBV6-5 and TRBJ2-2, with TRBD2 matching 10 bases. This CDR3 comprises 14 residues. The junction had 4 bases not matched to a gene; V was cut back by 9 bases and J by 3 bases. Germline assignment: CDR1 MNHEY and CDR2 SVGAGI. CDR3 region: CASSLAGDTGELFF. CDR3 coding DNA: TGTGCCAGTTCCCTAGCGGGGGACACCGGGGAGCTGTTTTTT.

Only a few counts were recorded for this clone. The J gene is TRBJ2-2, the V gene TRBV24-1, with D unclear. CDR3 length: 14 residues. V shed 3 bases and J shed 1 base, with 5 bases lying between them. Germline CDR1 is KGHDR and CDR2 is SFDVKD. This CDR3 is CATSDPGNTGELFF. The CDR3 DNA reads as TGTGCCACCAGTGATCCTGGGAACACCGGGGAGCTGTTTTTT.

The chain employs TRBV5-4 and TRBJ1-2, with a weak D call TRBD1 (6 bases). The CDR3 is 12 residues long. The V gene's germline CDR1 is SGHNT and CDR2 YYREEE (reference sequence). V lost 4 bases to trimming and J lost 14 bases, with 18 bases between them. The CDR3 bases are TGTGCCAGCAGCCTGTTAGGGGGGCGTAGGACCTTC. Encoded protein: CASSLLGGRRTF.

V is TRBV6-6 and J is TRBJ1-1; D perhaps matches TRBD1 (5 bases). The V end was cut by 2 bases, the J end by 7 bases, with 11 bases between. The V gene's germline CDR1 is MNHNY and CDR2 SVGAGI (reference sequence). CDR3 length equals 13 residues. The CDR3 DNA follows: TGTGCCAGCAGTTACGACAGTATGGTTGAAGCTTTCTTT. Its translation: CASSYDSMVEAFF.